These 24 T cell receptor beta chains were sequenced from one sample in a study of technical replicates of blood from a few donors (dated by TCRdb to between 2016 and 2019). Receptor amplification or capture employed the immunoSEQ multiplex PCR assay. Entries here come from immuneACCESS through TCRdb and include only in-frame sequences with V and J called. Some clones fail to appear in such tables; in the studies checked, an unresolved V gene covers under half of the shortfall, and the cause of the remainder is unknown. The sample includes tens of thousands of clones, with roughly 98% observed a single time. The ten largest account for around 0.22% of the sample. Sequences were obtained from T cells isolated from PBMCs. The source of these receptors is a human donor in good health.

The chain uses TRBV29-1 and TRBJ1-1; 7 bases fit TRBD1. The CDR3 spans 13 residues. J lost 8 bases, V lost 7 bases, and 13 bases had no gene match. CDR1 is SQVTM and CDR2 is ANQGSEA in the germline V gene. CDR3 DNA sequence: TGCAGCGCAGAACCTAGGGACAGACCCGAAGCTTTCTTT. This encodes CSAEPRDRPEAFF.

This chain uses TRBV5-6 with TRBJ2-3; TRBD1 matches at 12 bases. Germline CDR1 reads SGHDT; CDR2 reads YYEEEE. The CDR3 length is 16 residues. The V and J ends lost 2 bases and 4 bases, in that order; junction bases with no gene match: 5. For the CDR3, the DNA is TGTGCCAGCAGCTTTGGTGGGACAGGGGGCCCAGATACGCAGTATTTT. Its protein is CASSFGGTGGPDTQYF.

As regards this clone: An end of the junction does not agree with germline; a read error may underlie this. This chain uses TRBV2 with TRBJ2-7, with 10 bases that match TRBD2. The CDR3 totals 14 residues. CDR1 SNHLY and CDR2 FYNNEI come from the germline V gene. The CDR3 DNA sequence: TGTGCCAGCAGAGAGCGGGAGGGCTCCGACGAGCAGTACTTC. Translating it yields CASREREGSDEQYF.

The rearrangement links TRBV14 to TRBJ1-2; TRBD1 aligns across 7 bases. Germline V gene lookup returns CDR1 SGHDN and CDR2 FVKESK. There are 15 residues in the CDR3. V was pared by 0 bases and J by 1 base, with 2 bases of the junction left unmatched. The DNA of the CDR3 is TGTGCCAGCAGCCAAGAGACAGGGAGTAACTATGGCTACACCTTC. Protein: CASSQETGSNYGYTF.

The CDR3 coding sequence is TGTGCCAGCAGTCCATCTCTCGGACTAGCGGGTGGGTATGAGCAGTTCTTC. Amino acids: CASSPSLGLAGGYEQFF. The chain has TRBV4-2 and TRBJ2-1, with TRBD2 matching 11 bases. CDR1 LGHNA and CDR2 YNFKEQ come from the germline V gene. The CDR3 totals 17 residues. Trimming cost V 6 bases and J 8 bases; bases outside gene matches: 15.

J is TRBJ2-1 and V is TRBV4-3, with TRBD2 identical over 7 bases. The V gene's germline CDR1 is LGHNA and CDR2 YSLEER. The CDR3 sequence is 17 residues long. The V gene end was trimmed by 3 bases and the J gene end by 7 bases; junction bases not matched to a gene: 15. In DNA, the CDR3 is TGCGCCAGCAGCCAGAGGGGACCTCTAGCGGAAGGGAATGAGCAGTTCTTC. As protein: CASSQRGPLAEGNEQFF.

This chain connects TRBV7-9 to TRBJ2-7; tentative D call: TRBD2 (6 bases). Germline V lookup: CDR1 SEHNR, CDR2 FQNEAQ (reference sequence). The V end was cut by 1 base, the J end by 3 bases, with 10 bases between. The CDR3 runs to 14 residues. The DNA of the CDR3 is TGTGCCAGCAGCTTAGATGGAGGGAACTACGAGCAGTACTTC. Translating it yields CASSLDGGNYEQYF.

This chain links TRBV16 with TRBJ1-2; 7 bases fit TRBD1. Germline loops: CDR1 KGHSY, CDR2 FQNENV. CDR3 length: 15 residues. V was pared by 0 bases and J by 4 bases, with 5 bases of the junction left unmatched. The CDR3 loop is CASSQSRTGLYGYTF. In nucleotides, the CDR3 is TGTGCCAGCAGCCAATCGCGGACAGGCCTCTATGGCTACACCTTC.

The J gene is TRBJ2-2, the V gene TRBV28; 10 positions agree with TRBD1. CDR1 and CDR2 (germline): MDHEN, SYDVKM. V shed 4 bases, J shed 6 bases, and the junction held 5 bases outside the gene matches. This CDR3 spans 15 amino acids. The CDR3 sequence: CASSSGTGEAGELFF. The CDR3 coding sequence is TGTGCCAGCAGTTCCGGGACAGGGGAGGCCGGGGAGCTGTTTTTT.

As DNA, the CDR3 is TGTGCCAGCAGCCGCAGGGACAGGTTCGAAGCTTTCTTT. Protein product: CASSRRDRFEAFF. The gene calls are TRBV7-6 and TRBJ1-1; TRBD1 matches 8 bases. The CDR3 length is 13 residues. Germline CDR1 reads SGHVS; CDR2 reads FNYEAQ. Trimming at V came to 5 bases and at J to 8 bases, leaving 7 bases not matched to a gene. Full variable domain (remainder filled in from reference TRBV7-6 and TRBJ1-1): GAGVSQSPRYKVTKRGQDVALRCDPISGHVSLYWYRQALGQGPEFLTYFNYEAQQDKSGLPNDRFSAERPEGSISTLTIQRTEQRDSAMYRCASSRRDRFEAFFGQGTRLTVV.

V usage is TRBV7-9 and J usage is TRBJ1-1; D uncertain. Deletions cut 8 bases from V and 2 bases from J, with 12 bases between. The CDR3 sequence is 13 residues long. The germline gives CDR1 SEHNR, CDR2 FQNEAQ (reference sequence). CDR3: CASALEGNTEAFF. CDR3 sequence (DNA): TGTGCCAGCGCCTTGGAGGGAAACACTGAAGCTTTCTTT.

The CDR3 DNA follows: TGTGCCAGCAGCTTAGGGGGGGGCACTGAAGCTTTCTTT. Translation: CASSLGGGTEAFF. This chain connects TRBV7-9 to TRBJ1-1; TRBD1 is a possible D gene (5 bases). V lost 1 base to trimming and J lost 4 bases, with 7 bases between them. This CDR3 comprises 13 residues. Per germline, CDR1 SEHNR and CDR2 FQNEAQ (reference sequence). The full variable domain, with the rest looked up from reference TRBV7-9 and TRBJ1-1, is DTGVSQNPRHKITKRGQNVTFRCDPISEHNRLYWYRQTLGQGPEFLTYFQNEAQLEKSRLLSDRFSAERPKGSFSTLEIQRTEQGDSAMYLCASSLGGGTEAFFGQGTRLTVV.

This chain uses TRBV9 with TRBJ2-2; D gene unclear. V shed 3 bases and J shed 2 bases, with 5 bases lying between them. CDR3 length: 13 residues. The germline gives CDR1 SGDLS, CDR2 YYNGEE. The CDR3 loop is CASSALNTGELFF. CDR3 DNA: TGTGCCAGCAGCGCCCTAAACACCGGGGAGCTGTTTTTT. Filled out from reference TRBV9 and TRBJ2-2, the complete variable domain reads DSGVTQTPKHLITATGQRVTLRCSPRSGDLSVYWYQQSLDQGLQFLIQYYNGEERAKGNILERFSAQQFPDLHSELNLSSLELGDSALYFCASSALNTGELFFGEGSRLTVL.

This clone showed up just once. The chain is built from TRBV15 and TRBJ2-7; 7 bases agree with TRBD1. The germline V gene encodes CDR1 LNHNV and CDR2 YYDKDF (reference sequence). The CDR3 has 16 residues. Trimming removed 0 bases from V and 3 bases from J; junction bases left unmatched: 8. This CDR3 is CATSRDGSRGLYEQYF. CDR3 DNA: TGTGCCACCAGCAGAGATGGGTCTAGGGGGCTCTACGAGCAGTACTTC.

DNA for the CDR3: TGTGCCAGCAGTCTGACTAGCGGTCCATTGAGCTCCTACAATGAGCAGTTCTTC. This codes for CASSLTSGPLSSYNEQFF. This chain connects TRBV27 to TRBJ2-1; TRBD2 agrees at 9 bases. Germline V gene sequence: CDR1 MNHEY, CDR2 SMNVEV (reference sequence). V lost 5 bases and J lost 0; bases outside the gene matches: 11. The CDR3 is 18 residues long.

The J gene is TRBJ2-1, the V gene TRBV30; weak D call: TRBD2 (5 bases). V lost 3 bases to trimming and J lost 0 bases, with 12 bases between them. Germline V lookup: CDR1 GTSNPN, CDR2 SVGIG (reference sequence). The CDR3 consists of 15 residues. CDR3 amino acids: CAWRVTGNSYNEQFF. The DNA for the CDR3 is TGTGCCTGGAGAGTTACGGGAAACTCCTACAATGAGCAGTTCTTC.

V and J are TRBV7-2 and TRBJ2-7; the D gene is possibly TRBD2 (7 bases). The length of the CDR3 is 15 residues. Germline V gene lookup returns CDR1 SGHTA and CDR2 FQGNSA. Trimming took off 7 bases at V and 0 bases at J, with 16 bases between the two ends. For the CDR3, the DNA is TGTGCCAGCATTAAGGGGGGGGGCCTCTCCTACGAGCAGTACTTC. Translating it yields CASIKGGGLSYEQYF.

This chain joins TRBV5-1 and TRBJ2-5, with 9 bases matching TRBD2. The CDR3 covers 14 residues. The germline V gene has CDR1 SGHRS and CDR2 YFSETQ. The junction had 4 bases not matched to a gene; V was cut back by 3 bases and J by 4 bases. The CDR3 loop is CASSSDSGRETQYF. The DNA of the CDR3 is TGCGCCAGCAGCTCGGATAGCGGGAGAGAGACCCAGTACTTC.

In this sample, this clone turned up once. This rearrangement joins TRBV5-1 to TRBJ2-3, with TRBD2 identical over 8 bases. This CDR3 comprises 13 residues. Germline V gene data show CDR1 as SGHRS and CDR2 as YFSETQ. V shed 5 bases and J 6 bases; nucleotides not matched to a gene: 5. The CDR3 DNA is TGCGCCAGCAGACAGACTAGCGCCGATACGCAGTATTTT. Amino acids: CASRQTSADTQYF.

This chain joins TRBV11-2 and TRBJ1-4; no firm D call. Trimming cost V 5 bases and J 4 bases, with 8 bases left between them. Germline V lookup: CDR1 SGHAT, CDR2 FQNNGV. CDR3 length: 13 amino acids. The CDR3 sequence is CASSQVINEKLFF. The CDR3 nucleotides read TGTGCCAGCAGCCAGGTTATTAATGAAAAACTGTTTTTT.

V and J are TRBV6-6 and TRBJ2-5; TRBD2 is a possible D gene (6 bases). The V end was cut by 5 bases, the J end by 9 bases, with 19 bases between. The CDR3 is 14 residues long. CDR1 MNHNY and CDR2 SVGAGI come from the germline V gene (reference sequence). CDR3 sequence (DNA): TGTGCCAGCAGTCCGTATTCCCGCGGGGAGGCCCAGTACTTC. Its translation: CASSPYSRGEAQYF.

The chain couples TRBV5-6 to TRBJ1-4; D is unclear. The CDR3 covers 11 residues. Germline V CDR1 and CDR2: SGHDT, YYEEEE. Trimming stripped 2 bases from V and 10 bases from J, with 6 bases between. CDR3 DNA: TGTGCCAGCAGCTTTTCGGGAAAACTGTTTTTT. This codes for CASSFSGKLFF.

The genes are TRBV5-4 and TRBJ1-1; 11 positions agree with TRBD1. This CDR3 region has 16 residues. With 6 bases clipped from V and 0 bases from J, the junction kept 7 bases outside the gene matches. Looked up from germline, CDR1 is SGHNT and CDR2 is YYREEE (reference sequence). The CDR3 loop is CASTPGQGVLNTEAFF. For the CDR3, the DNA is TGTGCCAGCACCCCGGGACAGGGGGTGTTGAACACTGAAGCTTTCTTT.

The V call is TRBV6-5, the J call TRBJ2-3; 7 bases are a match to TRBD1. The germline V gene encodes CDR1 MNHEY and CDR2 SVGAGI. The CDR3 has 16 amino acids. The V and J ends lost 2 bases and 3 bases, in that order; junction bases with no gene match: 8. The CDR3 nucleotides are TGTGCCAGCAGTTACACCCGGGACAGACTGACAGATACGCAGTATTTT. Encoded protein: CASSYTRDRLTDTQYF.